The rows below give T cell receptor beta chains drawn from one sample of a study of blood T cell repertoires in COVID-19. TCRdb's copy holds only in-frame clones and misses some; the assay was immunoSEQ multiplex PCR. This sample yields about 70,000 clones, of which more than 65% are seen a single time; about 0.83% belongs to the top ten. Sequencing was carried out using peripheral blood. The receptors here all came from a woman in her seventies with acute or convalescent COVID-19. Each CDR3 is given without its conserved first and last residue.

v_gene	j_gene	len	CDR3aa
TRBV3-1/TRBV3-2	TRBJ2-7	14	ASSPVTSGSLYEQY
TRBV5-1	TRBJ2-5	12	ASRPQRGQETQY
TRBV28	TRBJ2-5	9	ASGQGETQY
TRBV27	TRBJ2-1	15	ASSLVSPVLSYNEQF
TRBV19	TRBJ2-6	15	ASSIQRAQAGANVLT
TRBV21-1	TRBJ2-7	15	ASSARLGGVGSYELY
TRBV7-2	TRBJ2-7	13	ASSANGGAGYEQY
TRBV28	TRBJ2-5	12	ASSSHSGTETQY
TRBV5-1	TRBJ2-1	12	ASLNLQGNNEQF
TRBV2	TRBJ2-7	11	ASSELRPHEQY
TRBV5-8	TRBJ2-3	11	ASSFDRADTQY
TRBV3-1/TRBV3-2	TRBJ1-1	12	ASSQGSVNTEAF
TRBV4-3	TRBJ2-1	16	ASSQGVGQGALYNEQF